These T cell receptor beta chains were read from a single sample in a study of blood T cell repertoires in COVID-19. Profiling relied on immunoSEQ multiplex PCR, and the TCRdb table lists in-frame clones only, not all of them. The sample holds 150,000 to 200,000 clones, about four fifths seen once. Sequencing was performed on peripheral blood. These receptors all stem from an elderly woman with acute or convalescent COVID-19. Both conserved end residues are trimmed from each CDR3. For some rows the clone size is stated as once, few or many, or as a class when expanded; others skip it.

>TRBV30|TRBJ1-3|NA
AQGGQGTGNTIY
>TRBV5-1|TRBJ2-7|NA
ASRPGQGHEQY
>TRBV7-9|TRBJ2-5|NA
ASSLGGTTGFETQY
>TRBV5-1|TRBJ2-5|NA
ASSFNSQETQY
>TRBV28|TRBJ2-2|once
ASSSRNRGQGNTGELF
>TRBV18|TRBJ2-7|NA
ASSVGQGAREQY
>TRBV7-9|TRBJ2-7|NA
ASESGFPYEQY
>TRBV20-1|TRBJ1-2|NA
SAVDSYGYT
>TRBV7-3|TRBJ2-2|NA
ASSLQGTGELF
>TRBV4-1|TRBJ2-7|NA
ASSQGGYEQY
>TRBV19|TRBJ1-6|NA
ASSIVGGGRSPLH
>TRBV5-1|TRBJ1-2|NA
ARGTGGAGKDGYT
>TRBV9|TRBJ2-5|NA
ASSYSEGRGSVKTQY
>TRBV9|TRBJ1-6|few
ASSVALGRNSPLH
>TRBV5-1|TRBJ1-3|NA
ASSLAGDFGNTIY
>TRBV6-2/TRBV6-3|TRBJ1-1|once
ASSYDLRGRGINTEAF
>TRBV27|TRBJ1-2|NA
ASRASGREGYT
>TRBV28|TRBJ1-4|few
ASSTGTGGEKLF
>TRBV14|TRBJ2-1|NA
ASSQGLQNEQF
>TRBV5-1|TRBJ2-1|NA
ASSPLSGSYNEQF
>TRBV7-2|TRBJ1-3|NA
ASSLAGTPGNTIY
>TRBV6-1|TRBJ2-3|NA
ASSESGWGGQDTQY
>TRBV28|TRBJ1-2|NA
ASSTAGTGKSGYT
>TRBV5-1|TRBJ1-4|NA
ASSLDSRNEKLF
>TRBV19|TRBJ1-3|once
ASSALNRGPQGNTIY
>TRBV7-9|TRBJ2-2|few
ASSSAMMDTGELF